The clone carrying this T cell receptor beta chain was recorded at least ten times. These data belong to a study of T-cell reconstitution after alpha-beta-depleted transplantation in children. The V end was cut by 2 bases, the J end by 0 bases, with 9 bases between. Looked up from germline, CDR1 is LGHNA and CDR2 is YSLEER. This CDR3 region has 15 residues. Unique molecular identifiers were used in preparing the TCRbeta library. One entry per CDR3 protein, called by TCRdb with MiXCR from the PCR reads. The sample yields a few hundred thousand distinct CDR3 sequences, roughly a tenth seen once. The rearrangement links TRBV4-3 to TRBJ2-3, with D uncertain. This clonotype originated in a human donor who donated a stem cell graft to a child with SCID. Sequences were derived from PBMCs from the stem cell graft donor, sampled from the stem cell graft. The CDR3 nucleotides read TGCGCCAGCAGCCAAAGTTCTCCTAGCACAGATACGCAGTATTTT. It codes for CASSQSSPSTDTQYF.